The clone carrying this TCR beta chain was found a few times. What it binds is not known. Germline CDR1 and CDR2: SGHVS and FNYEAQ. Trimming shortened V by 1 base and J by 2 bases, and 15 bases separated the two germline ends. CDR3 length: 18 residues. The source of the sample is a study of T cell repertoires in cytomegalovirus infection. Points from the study as a whole: Accumulated public TCR beta family frequency recognized individuals carrying CMV together with the relevant HLA.

TCRdb recomputed calls from the reads with MiXCR, one row per CDR3 protein. The table records approximately 600,000 distinct CDR3 sequences, 40% of them present only once. The sequence came from a human donor in good health (CMV status not recorded). Some clones in this sample may be carry-over from other donors' samples. The J gene is TRBJ2-6, the V gene TRBV7-6; D perhaps matches TRBD2 (6 bases). The material was cultured PBMCs, obtained from culture after CMV antigen stimulation. CDR3 nucleotide sequence: TGTGCCAGCAGCTTAGGAGGGAGGCTCAGGGCTGGGGCCAACGTCCTGACTTTC. It codes for CASSLGGRLRAGANVLTF.